The sequence of this T cell receptor beta chain was determined in a study of blood T cell repertoires in COVID-19. Turning to the study itself: The samples span acute and convalescent COVID-19 from the United States, Italy and Spain. From T cells, B-cell-depleted T cells, or PBMCs came the material, which was cDNA or gDNA.

The CDR3 is made up of 13 amino acids. The V and J ends lost 4 bases and 3 bases respectively, with 8 bases between them. The germline V gene has CDR1 SGHNT and CDR2 YYREEE (reference sequence). As handled by the study authors: Nucleated cell number was recorded as an estimate derived from reference gene primer amplification. The repertoire was sequenced with immunoSEQ multiplex PCR; TCRdb's copy has only in-frame clones and lacks some. V, J and clone size reflect that table, while D and trimming were determined from the DNA. The data contain about 250,000 clones, around nine tenths of them singletons.

The sequenced material came from peripheral blood. The sequence derives from a man aged 80 or over with acute or convalescent COVID-19. V and J are TRBV5-4 and TRBJ1-3, with D perhaps matching TRBD1 (6 bases). CDR3 sequence (DNA): TGTGCCAGCAGCCAGGACAGTGGAAACACCATATATTTT. Translating gives CASSQDSGNTIYF.